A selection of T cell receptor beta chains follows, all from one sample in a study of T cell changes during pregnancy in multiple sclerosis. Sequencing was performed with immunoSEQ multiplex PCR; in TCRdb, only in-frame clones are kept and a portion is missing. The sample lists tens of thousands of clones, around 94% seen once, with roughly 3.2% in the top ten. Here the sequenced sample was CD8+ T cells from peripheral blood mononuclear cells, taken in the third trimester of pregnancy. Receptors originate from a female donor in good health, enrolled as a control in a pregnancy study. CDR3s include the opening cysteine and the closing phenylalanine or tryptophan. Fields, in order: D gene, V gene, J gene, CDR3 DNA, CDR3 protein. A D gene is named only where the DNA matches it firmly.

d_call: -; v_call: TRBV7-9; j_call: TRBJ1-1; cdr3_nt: TGTGCCACTTCAACGACAGGTGAAGCTTTCTTT; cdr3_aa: CATSTTGEAFF
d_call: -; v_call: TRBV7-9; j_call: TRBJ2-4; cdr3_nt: TGTGCCAGCAGCTGGACAGAGAAAGCCAAAAACATTCAGTACTTC; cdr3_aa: CASSWTEKAKNIQYF
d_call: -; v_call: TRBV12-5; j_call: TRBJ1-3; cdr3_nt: TGTGCTAGTGGTTTGATGGTCCGTATGAGCTCTGGAAACACCATATATTTT; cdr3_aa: CASGLMVRMSSGNTIYF
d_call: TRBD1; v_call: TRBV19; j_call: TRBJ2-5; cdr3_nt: TGTGCCAGTAGCCAAGACAGGGAAGAGACCCAGTACTTC; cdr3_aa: CASSQDREETQYF
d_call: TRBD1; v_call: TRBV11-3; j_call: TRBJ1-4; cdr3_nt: TGTGCCAGCAGCTTACCCCGGACAGGGTTACAAGAAAAACTGTTTTTT; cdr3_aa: CASSLPRTGLQEKLFF
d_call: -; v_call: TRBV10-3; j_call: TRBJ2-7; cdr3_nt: TGTGCCATCAGCACAGGTGCCCTCGAGCAGTACTTC; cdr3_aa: CAISTGALEQYF
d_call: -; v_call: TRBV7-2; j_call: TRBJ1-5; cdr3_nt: TGTGCCAGCAGCTTACTTCAGGGCCCCCAGCATTTT; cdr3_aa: CASSLLQGPQHF
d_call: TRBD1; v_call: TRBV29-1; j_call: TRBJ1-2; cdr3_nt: TGCAGCGTTGAGACAGGGGGCTATGGCTACACCTTC; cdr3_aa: CSVETGGYGYTF
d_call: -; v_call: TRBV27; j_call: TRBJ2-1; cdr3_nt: TGTGCCAGCAGTACCCCAAATGTGCGCGGGGACTCCTACAATGAGCAGTTCTTC; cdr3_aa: CASSTPNVRGDSYNEQFF
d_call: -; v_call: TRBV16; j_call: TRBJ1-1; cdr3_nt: TGTGCCAGCAGCCCCGAAGCCATCGGTCACACTGAAGCTTTCTTT; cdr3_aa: CASSPEAIGHTEAFF